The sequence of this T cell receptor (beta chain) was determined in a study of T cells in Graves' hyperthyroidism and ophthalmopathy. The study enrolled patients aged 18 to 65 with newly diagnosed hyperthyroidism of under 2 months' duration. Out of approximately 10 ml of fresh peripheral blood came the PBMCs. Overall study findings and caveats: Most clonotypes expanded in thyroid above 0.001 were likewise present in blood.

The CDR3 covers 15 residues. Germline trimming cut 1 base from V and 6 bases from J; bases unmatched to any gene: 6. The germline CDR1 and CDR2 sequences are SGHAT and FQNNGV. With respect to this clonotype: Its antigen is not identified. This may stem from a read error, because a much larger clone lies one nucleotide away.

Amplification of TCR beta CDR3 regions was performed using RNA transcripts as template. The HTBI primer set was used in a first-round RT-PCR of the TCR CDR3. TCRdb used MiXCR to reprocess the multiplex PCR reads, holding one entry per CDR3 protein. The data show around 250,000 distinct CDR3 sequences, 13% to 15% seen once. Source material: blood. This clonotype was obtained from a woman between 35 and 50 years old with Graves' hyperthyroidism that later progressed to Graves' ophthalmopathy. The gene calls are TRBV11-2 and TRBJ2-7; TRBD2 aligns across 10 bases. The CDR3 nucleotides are TGTGCCAGCAGCTTAGCCCTAGCGGGAGTCCGCGAGCAGTACTTC. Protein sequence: CASSLALAGVREQYF.